Sequencing of this TCR beta chain was carried out in a study of T cell responses to AZD1222 COVID-19 vaccine. Study summary: Analyses pooled second doses at about 4 or about 12 weeks. Study-wide results and limits: The study reported that nearly half of spike-specific TCRs target unmutated variant regions. In a largely white British group with more females than males, clonal diversity was possibly underestimated.

Produced via immunoSEQ multiplex PCR; TCRdb's table is partial and in-frame only. The table shows fewer than 120,000 clones, with around 93% occurring only once. CDR3 length: 17 residues. From germline, CDR1 is SNHLY and CDR2 FYNNEI. The V and J ends lost 0 bases and 2 bases, in that order; junction bases with no gene match: 5. Note on this clone: The target antigen is unknown.

The material sequenced was peripheral blood, taken on day 0 of AZD1222 vaccination. The TCR sequence derives from an adult in good health. The V gene is TRBV2, the J gene TRBJ1-2; 11 bases fit TRBD1. CDR3 coding DNA: TGTGCCAGCAGTGAAGCTGCTGGGGACAGGGGGAACTATGGCTACACCTTC. It is translated as CASSEAAGDRGNYGYTF.